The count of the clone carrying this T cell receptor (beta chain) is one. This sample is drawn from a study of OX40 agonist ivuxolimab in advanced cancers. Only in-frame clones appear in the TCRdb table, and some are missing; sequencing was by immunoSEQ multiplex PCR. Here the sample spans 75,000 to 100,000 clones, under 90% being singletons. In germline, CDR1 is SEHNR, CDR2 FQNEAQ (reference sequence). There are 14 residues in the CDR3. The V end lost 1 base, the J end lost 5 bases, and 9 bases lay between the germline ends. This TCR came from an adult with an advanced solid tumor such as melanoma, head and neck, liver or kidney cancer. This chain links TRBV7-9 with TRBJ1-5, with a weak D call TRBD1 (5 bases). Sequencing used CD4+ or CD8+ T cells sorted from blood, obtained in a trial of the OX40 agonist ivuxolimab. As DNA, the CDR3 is TGTGCCAGCAGCTTAGAGGGGTTTGATCAGCCCCAGCATTTT. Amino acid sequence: CASSLEGFDQPQHF.